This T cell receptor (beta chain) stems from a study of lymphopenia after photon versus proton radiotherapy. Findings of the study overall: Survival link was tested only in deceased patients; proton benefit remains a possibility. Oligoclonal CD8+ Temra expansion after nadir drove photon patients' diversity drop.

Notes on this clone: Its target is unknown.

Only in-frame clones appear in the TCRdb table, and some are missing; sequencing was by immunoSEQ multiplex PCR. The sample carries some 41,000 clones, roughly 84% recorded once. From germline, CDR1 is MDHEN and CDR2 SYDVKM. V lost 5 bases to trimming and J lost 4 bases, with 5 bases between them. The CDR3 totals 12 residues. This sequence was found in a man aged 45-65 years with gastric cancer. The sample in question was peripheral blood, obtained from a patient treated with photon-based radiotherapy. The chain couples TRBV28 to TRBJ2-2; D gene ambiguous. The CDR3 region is CASSLFTGELFF. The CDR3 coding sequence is TGTGCCAGCAGTCTCTTCACCGGGGAGCTGTTTTTT.